Shown below are 31 T cell receptor beta chains from a single sample sequenced in a study of shared clonotypes between healthy human individuals. Generated by immunoSEQ multiplex PCR, the TCRdb table keeps only in-frame clones and is missing some. Found here are approximately 330,000 clones, around 67% of them singletons; the top ten hold 10%. Sequencing used memory CD4+ T cells sorted from blood. Subset in this sample: CD45RA-negative fraction. These receptor sequences come from a man aged 25-45 years in good health.

The gene calls are TRBV2 and TRBJ1-3, with unresolved D. Trimming removed 2 bases from V and 0 bases from J, with 5 bases in between. The CDR3 totals 14 residues. Germline CDR1 SNHLY, CDR2 FYNNEI. CDR3 nucleotide sequence: TGTGCCAGCAGTGAACAGAGCTCTGGAAACACCATATATTTT. It specifies CASSEQSSGNTIYF.

V is TRBV5-1 and J is TRBJ2-5, with a weak D call TRBD2 (6 bases). V lost 5 bases and J 5 bases, leaving 16 bases between the germline ends. CDR1 is SGHRS, CDR2 YFSETQ, per germline. The CDR3 runs to 14 residues. CDR3 loop: CASRSTRFDETQYF. CDR3 in DNA: TGCGCCAGCAGGTCGACTAGGTTTGATGAGACCCAGTACTTC.

V usage is TRBV9 and J usage is TRBJ2-7; 7 bases agree with TRBD1. Trimming removed 4 bases from V and 2 bases from J; junction bases left unmatched: 6. CDR1 SGDLS and CDR2 YYNGEE come from the germline V gene. The CDR3 is 14 amino acids. DNA for the CDR3: TGTGCCAGCAGCTCCGGGACAGTTACCTACGAGCAGTACTTC. Its protein is CASSSGTVTYEQYF.

As concerns this clone: This sample includes further DNA sequences coding for the same CDR3. The chain has TRBV5-4 and TRBJ2-1; D is uncertain. Germline V lookup: CDR1 SGHNT, CDR2 YYREEE (reference sequence). The length of the CDR3 is 13 residues. Trimming left V 0 bases short and J 3 bases short, with 4 bases between. The CDR3 DNA sequence: TGTGCCAGCAGCTTGGACAGCTACAATGAGCAGTTCTTC. It yields the protein CASSLDSYNEQFF.

The V and J genes are TRBV28 and TRBJ2-3; 10 positions match TRBD1. There are 15 residues in the CDR3. From germline, CDR1 is MDHEN and CDR2 SYDVKM. Germline trimming cut 4 bases from V and 4 bases from J; bases unmatched to any gene: 5. The CDR3 DNA is TGTGCCAGCAGTTCGCCCGGGACAGGGGCAGATACGCAGTATTTT. It codes for CASSSPGTGADTQYF.

This clone was detected a few times. The V and J genes are TRBV5-4 and TRBJ2-1; 12 bases match TRBD1. Germline V gene sequence: CDR1 SGHNT, CDR2 YYREEE (reference sequence). This CDR3 contains 14 residues. V dropped 5 bases and J dropped 8; count of bases not matched to a gene: 5. The DNA for the CDR3 is TGTGCCAGCAGAAGTGGGACAGGGGGCGATGAGCAGTTCTTC. Residues: CASRSGTGGDEQFF.

Notes on this clone: Compared with germline, one end of the junction differs, possibly owing to a read error. The rearrangement uses TRBV7-6 and TRBJ2-1; 11 bases map to TRBD2. Germline CDR1 reads SGHVS; CDR2 reads FNYEAQ. There are 14 residues in the CDR3. CDR3 protein: CASSIAGGFNEQFF. CDR3 nucleotide sequence: TGTGCCAGCAGCATAGCGGGAGGGTTTAATGAGCAGTTCTTC.

This chain joins TRBV7-2 and TRBJ2-1; D may be TRBD1 (5 bases). The CDR3 consists of 16 residues. Per germline, CDR1 SGHTA and CDR2 FQGNSA. With 3 bases removed from V and 0 bases from J, the gap between germline ends came to 12 bases. The DNA of the CDR3 is TGTGCCAGCAGCTTTAGCAGGGTTAGCTCCTACAATGAGCAGTTCTTC. Amino acids: CASSFSRVSSYNEQFF.

In DNA form, the CDR3 reads TGTGCCAGCAGCCCTTGGGCTGAAAACATTCAGTACTTC. The encoded protein is CASSPWAENIQYF. The chain uses TRBV2 and TRBJ2-4; D remains ambiguous. Per germline, CDR1 SNHLY and CDR2 FYNNEI. The V and J ends lost 6 bases and 5 bases respectively, with 11 bases between them. This CDR3 spans 13 amino acids.

The count of this clone is one. V and J are TRBV7-9 and TRBJ2-4; D may be TRBD1 (5 bases). The germline V gene has CDR1 SEHNR and CDR2 FQNEAQ (reference sequence). CDR3 length: 14 residues. The ends were cut back, 5 bases at V and 6 bases at J, with 14 bases in the middle. The CDR3 region is CASSQGLGINIQYF. The CDR3 DNA reads TGTGCCAGCAGCCAGGGATTGGGTATAAACATTCAGTACTTC.

In its sample, this clone was seen a few times. A much larger clone lies one base from this, so it may be a read error. CDR3 DNA sequence: TGTGCCAGCAGCACCACAGATACGCAGTATTTT. It translates to CASSTTDTQYF. This sequence joins TRBV11-2 and TRBJ2-3, with D uncertain. Trimming took off 5 bases at V and 2 bases at J, with 2 bases between the two ends. The CDR3 runs to 11 residues. Germline lookup yields CDR1 SGHAT and CDR2 FQNNGV.

This rearrangement joins TRBV14 to TRBJ2-7; D not certain. The germline CDR1 and CDR2 sequences are SGHDN and FVKESK. The CDR3 has 12 residues. V gave up 8 bases and J gave up 6 bases, with 14 bases separating them. The CDR3 DNA reads TGTGCCAGCGGGCGTTGGGGAAGCGAGCAGTACTTC. The encoded protein is CASGRWGSEQYF.

The gene calls are TRBV6-6 and TRBJ1-3; D remains unclear. V shed 7 bases and J shed 4 bases, with 2 bases lying between them. Germline V CDR1 and CDR2: MNHNY, SVGAGI (reference sequence). This CDR3 is built from 10 residues. The CDR3 bases are TGTGCCAGCAACGGAAACACCATATATTTT. Translating gives CASNGNTIYF.

The CDR3 protein is CAWNNGLGDTGELFF. The CDR3 DNA is TGTGCCTGGAATAACGGCCTGGGAGACACCGGGGAGCTGTTTTTT. The chain recombines TRBV30 with TRBJ2-2; D is possibly TRBD2 (5 bases). V was clipped by 4 bases and J by 3 bases, with 15 bases between them. CDR1 is GTSNPN, CDR2 SVGIG, per germline (reference sequence). This CDR3 is built from 15 residues.

The chain carries TRBV2 and TRBJ2-1, with 7 positions matching TRBD2. This CDR3 has 14 amino acids. J was trimmed by 0 bases and V by 8 bases; bases with no gene match: 4. Germline V gene sequence: CDR1 SNHLY, CDR2 FYNNEI. The DNA for the CDR3 is TGTGCCAGCCGGAGCGGGACCTCCTACAATGAGCAGTTCTTC. As protein: CASRSGTSYNEQFF.

The chain carries TRBV30 and TRBJ2-5; D ambiguous. Germline CDR1 is GTSNPN and CDR2 is SVGIG (reference sequence). The CDR3 is 12 residues long. Trimming took 4 bases from V and 5 from J, leaving 11 bases between them. The CDR3 loop reads CAWKGLGETQYF. The CDR3 nucleotides read TGTGCCTGGAAAGGGTTGGGGGAGACCCAGTACTTC.

The rearrangement uses TRBV5-6 and TRBJ2-1; 8 bases line up with TRBD2. Unmatched junction bases numbered 3, after V lost 0 bases and J lost 7 bases. CDR3 length equals 14 residues. Germline CDR1 is SGHDT and CDR2 is YYEEEE. CDR3 DNA sequence: TGTGCCAGCAGCTTGGGACTAGCGTTAAATGAGCAGTTCTTC. Translation: CASSLGLALNEQFF.

This rearrangement joins TRBV2 to TRBJ2-7; D gene unclear. The ends were cut back, 6 bases at V and 2 bases at J, with 8 bases in the middle. This CDR3 is built from 12 residues. CDR1 and CDR2 from the germline V gene are SNHLY and FYNNEI. The CDR3 DNA reads TGTGCCAGCAGGGATGAAACCTACGAGCAGTACTTC. The encoded protein is CASRDETYEQYF.

The rearrangement joins TRBV30 to TRBJ1-1, with D maybe TRBD1 (5 bases). The CDR3 loop spans 13 amino acids. V was clipped by 3 bases and J by 3 bases, with 11 bases between them. Germline CDR1 reads GTSNPN; CDR2 reads SVGIG (reference sequence). CDR3 residues: CAWRVSGYTEAFF. In DNA form, the CDR3 reads TGTGCCTGGAGGGTATCAGGGTACACTGAAGCTTTCTTT.

This chain links TRBV7-9 with TRBJ2-7; 7 bases are a match to TRBD1. The CDR3 contains 16 residues. Per the germline V gene, CDR1 is SEHNR and CDR2 is FQNEAQ (reference sequence). V was clipped by 4 bases and J by 3 bases; unmatched bases: 12. The CDR3 coding sequence is TGTGCCAGCAGCTCCCTAGGGACAGTGGTGGGCTACGAGCAGTACTTC. Its protein product is CASSSLGTVVGYEQYF.

This clone has only one observation. The chain links TRBV7-2 to TRBJ2-7, with a weak D call TRBD2 (6 bases). The germline CDR1 and CDR2 sequences are SGHTA and FQGNSA. V lost 4 bases to trimming and J lost 3 bases, with 13 bases between them. The CDR3 length is 14 residues. This chain's CDR3 is CASSSPGGSYEQYF. CDR3 sequence (DNA): TGTGCCAGCAGCTCCCCCGGGGGTAGCTACGAGCAGTACTTC.

This rearrangement joins TRBV4-1 to TRBJ1-4, with D maybe TRBD1 (6 bases). Germline V gives CDR1 MGHRA, CDR2 YSYEKL. CDR3 size: 17 residues. V lost 2 bases and J 4 bases, leaving 17 bases between the germline ends. The CDR3 reads CASSQQPTGMGNEKLFF. CDR3 nucleotides: TGCGCCAGCAGCCAACAACCTACAGGGATGGGTAATGAAAAACTGTTTTTT.

V gene TRBV4-1 combines with J gene TRBJ2-1; D possibly uses TRBD1 or TRBD2 (5 bases each). Trimming removed 0 bases from V and 2 bases from J, with 11 bases in between. The CDR3 sequence is 16 residues long. The germline V gene encodes CDR1 MGHRA and CDR2 YSYEKL. The CDR3, as DNA: TGCGCCAGCAGCCAAGATCAGGGAGTAACCTACAATGAGCAGTTCTTC. Its protein product is CASSQDQGVTYNEQFF.

This chain links TRBV6-6 with TRBJ2-7; D call uncertain. Trimming removed 5 bases from V and 3 bases from J, with 11 bases in between. The CDR3 is made up of 13 amino acids. Per the germline V gene, CDR1 is MNHNY and CDR2 is SVGAGI (reference sequence). Here the CDR3 DNA reads TGTGCCAGCAGTCGCCTAGGCGGCTACGAGCAGTACTTC. Encoded protein: CASSRLGGYEQYF.

The chain carries TRBV18 and TRBJ1-1, with D maybe TRBD1 (6 bases). Trimming cost V 0 bases and J 5 bases, with 16 bases left between them. The CDR3 runs 16 residues. The germline V gene has CDR1 KGHSH and CDR2 LQKENI. CDR3 sequence reads: CASSPPIRGAGTEAFF. CDR3 sequence (DNA): TGTGCCAGCTCACCACCGATTCGGGGGGCTGGGACTGAAGCTTTCTTT.

V and J are TRBV5-4 and TRBJ2-7; possible D gene TRBD1, 6 bases. Germline V lookup: CDR1 SGHNT, CDR2 YYREEE (reference sequence). This CDR3 has 14 residues. Trimming cost V 4 bases and J 3 bases, with 14 bases left between them. DNA for the CDR3: TGTGCCAGCAGCCTCACAGGGAGCATCTACGAGCAGTACTTC. As protein: CASSLTGSIYEQYF.

The chain links TRBV29-1 to TRBJ2-3; 10 bases fit TRBD2. In germline, CDR1 is SQVTM, CDR2 ANQGSEA. The ends lost 4 bases at V and 0 bases at J; junction bases unmatched: 4. The length of the CDR3 is 15 residues. The CDR3 DNA reads TGCAGCGTTGGTCTAGCGGGGGCGAGCACAGATACGCAGTATTTT. This encodes CSVGLAGASTDTQYF.

The V call is TRBV28, the J call TRBJ2-1; D gene ambiguous. CDR1 is MDHEN, CDR2 SYDVKM, per germline. Trimming shortened V by 9 bases and J by 0 bases, and 6 bases separated the two germline ends. This CDR3 comprises 12 residues. The chain's CDR3 is CASFSSYNEQFF. CDR3 nucleotides: TGTGCCAGTTTCAGCTCCTACAATGAGCAGTTCTTC.

V usage is TRBV19 and J usage is TRBJ2-1, with 8 bases aligning to TRBD2. The CDR3 totals 14 residues. Unmatched junction bases numbered 5, after V lost 1 base and J lost 9 bases. Germline-derived CDR1 and CDR2 are LNHDA and SQIVND (reference sequence). The CDR3 coding sequence is TGTGCCAGTAGTATAGCGGGAGGGCCGGGTGAGCAGTTCTTC. As protein: CASSIAGGPGEQFF. Using reference TRBV19 and TRBJ2-1 for the parts outside the CDR3, the full variable domain is DGGITQSPKYLFRKEGQNVTLSCEQNLNHDAMYWYRQDPGQGLRLIYYSQIVNDFQKGDIAEGYSVSREKKESFPLTVTSAQKNPTAFYLCASSIAGGPGEQFFGPGTRLTVL.

The chain has TRBV5-4 and TRBJ2-1; TRBD1 aligns across 9 bases. The germline gives CDR1 SGHNT, CDR2 YYREEE (reference sequence). This CDR3 has 16 amino acids. Losses at the gene ends were 8 bases for V and 5 bases for J; bases not matched to a gene: 14. The CDR3 bases are TGTGCCAGTACCCCGGGGGTCGGGACAGGGAACAATGAGCAGTTCTTC. It is translated as CASTPGVGTGNNEQFF.

CDR3 DNA: TGTGCCAGCTCATCGGGACAGGCGAGCTATGGCTACACCTTC. Protein product: CASSSGQASYGYTF. This sequence joins TRBV18 and TRBJ1-2, with TRBD1 identical over 8 bases. The CDR3 covers 14 residues. Germline lookup yields CDR1 KGHSH and CDR2 LQKENI. J lost 4 bases, V lost 5 bases, and 6 bases had no gene match.